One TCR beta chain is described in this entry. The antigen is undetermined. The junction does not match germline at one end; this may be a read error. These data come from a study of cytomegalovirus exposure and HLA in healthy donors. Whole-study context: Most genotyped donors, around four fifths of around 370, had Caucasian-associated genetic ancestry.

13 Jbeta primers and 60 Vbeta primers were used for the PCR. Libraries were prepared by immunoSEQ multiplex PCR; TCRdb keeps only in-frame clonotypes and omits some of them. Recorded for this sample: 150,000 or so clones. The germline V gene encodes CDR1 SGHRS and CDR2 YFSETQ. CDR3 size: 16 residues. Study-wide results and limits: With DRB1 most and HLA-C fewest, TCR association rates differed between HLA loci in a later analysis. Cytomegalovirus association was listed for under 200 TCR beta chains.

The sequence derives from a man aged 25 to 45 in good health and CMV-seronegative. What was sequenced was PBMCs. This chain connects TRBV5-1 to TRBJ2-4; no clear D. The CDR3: CASSPQDRGAKNIQYF. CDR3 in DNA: TGCGCCAGCAGCCCGCAAGATCGTGGAGCCAAAAACATCCAGTACTTC.